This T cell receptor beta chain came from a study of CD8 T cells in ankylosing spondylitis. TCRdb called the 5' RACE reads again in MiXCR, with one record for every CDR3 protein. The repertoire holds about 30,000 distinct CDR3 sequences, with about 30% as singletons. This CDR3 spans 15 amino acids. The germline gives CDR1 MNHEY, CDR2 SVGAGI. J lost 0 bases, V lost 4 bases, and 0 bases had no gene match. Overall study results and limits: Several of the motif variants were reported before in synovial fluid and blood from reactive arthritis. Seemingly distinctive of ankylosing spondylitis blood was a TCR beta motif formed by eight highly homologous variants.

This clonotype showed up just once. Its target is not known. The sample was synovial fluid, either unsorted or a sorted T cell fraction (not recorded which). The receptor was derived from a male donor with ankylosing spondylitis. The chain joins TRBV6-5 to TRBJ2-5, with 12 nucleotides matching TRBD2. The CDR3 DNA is TGTGCCAGCAGTTGGACTAGCGGGAACCAAGAGACCCAGTACTTC. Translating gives CASSWTSGNQETQYF.